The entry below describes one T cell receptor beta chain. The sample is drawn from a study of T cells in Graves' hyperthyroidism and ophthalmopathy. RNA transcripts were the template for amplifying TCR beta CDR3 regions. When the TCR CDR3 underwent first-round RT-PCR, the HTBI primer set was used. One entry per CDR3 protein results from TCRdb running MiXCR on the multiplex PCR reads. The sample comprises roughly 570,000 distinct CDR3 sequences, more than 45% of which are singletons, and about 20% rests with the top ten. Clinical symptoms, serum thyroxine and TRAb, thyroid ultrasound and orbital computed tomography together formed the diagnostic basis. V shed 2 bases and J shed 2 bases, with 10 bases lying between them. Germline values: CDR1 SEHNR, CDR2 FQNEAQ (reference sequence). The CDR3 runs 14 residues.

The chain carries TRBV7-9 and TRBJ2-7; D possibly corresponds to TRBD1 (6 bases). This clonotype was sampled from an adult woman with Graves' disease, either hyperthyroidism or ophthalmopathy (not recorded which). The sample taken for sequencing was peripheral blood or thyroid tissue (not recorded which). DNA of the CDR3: TGTGCCAGCAGCTTACAGGGGATTACCTACGAGCAGTACTTC. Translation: CASSLQGITYEQYF. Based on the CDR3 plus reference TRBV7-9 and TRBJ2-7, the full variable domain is DTGVSQNPRHKITKRGQNVTFRCDPISEHNRLYWYRQTLGQGPEFLTYFQNEAQLEKSRLLSDRFSAERPKGSFSTLEIQRTEQGDSAMYLCASSLQGITYEQYFGPGTRLTVT.